This is a list of T cell receptor beta chains from one sample in a study of resident and recirculating memory T cells in vitiligo. Measured with immunoSEQ multiplex PCR; TCRdb has only the in-frame clones, and not every one. The table records 70,000 to 95,000 clones, about 91% of them present only once. What was sequenced was blood. The receptor set was obtained from a male donor with vitiligo. CDR3s include the opening cysteine and the closing phenylalanine or tryptophan. A D gene is named only where the DNA matches it firmly. Clone size is given for some rows only: seen once, a few or many times, or a class if the clone is expanded.

. TRBJ2-4 TRBD1 TRBV6-6 TGTGCCAGCAGACCGGACAGGAGCATTCAGTACTTC CASRPDRSIQYF
. TRBJ1-2 . TRBV7-2 TGTGCCAGCAGCCTCGAACCGGGACACATCTATGGCTACACCTTC CASSLEPGHIYGYTF
. TRBJ2-4 . TRBV18 TGTGCCAGCTCACTTGGGGGCCAGCAGCTGAACATTCAGTACTTC CASSLGGQQLNIQYF
. TRBJ1-2 . TRBV2 TGTGCCAGCAGTGATCACCCTTCCTCTAGCTATGGCTACACCTTC CASSDHPSSSYGYTF
. TRBJ1-6 TRBD1 TRBV6-5 TGTGCCAGCAGTTCCCAAGTGGGGACAGGGAGTTCACCCCTCCACTTT CASSSQVGTGSSPLHF
. TRBJ1-1 . TRBV9 TGTGCCAGCAGACCGACAGGGAACACTGAAGCTTTCTTT CASRPTGNTEAFF
. TRBJ2-7 TRBD1 TRBV7-2 TGTGCCAGCAGCCCTACAGGGGTCTACGAGCAGTACTTC CASSPTGVYEQYF
. TRBJ2-1 . TRBV7-2 TGTGCCAGCAGCTCCCGACAGACGAGCTCCTACAATGAGCAGTTCTTC CASSSRQTSSYNEQFF
. TRBJ2-1 TRBD2 TRBV27 TGTGCCAGCAGTTTCGTGGCAGCGGGAGTGGACAATGAGCAGTTCTTC CASSFVAAGVDNEQFF
. TRBJ1-2 TRBD1 TRBV27 TGTGCCAGCAGTCCCAGGGACAGGCCTTACTATGGCTACACCTTC CASSPRDRPYYGYTF
few TRBJ2-7 TRBD1 TRBV4-1 TGCGCCAGCAGCCAACCCCGGGACAGGCCCTCCTACGAGCAGTACTTC CASSQPRDRPSYEQYF
. TRBJ1-1 . TRBV6-5 TGTGCCACATATTTACAGGGGAACACTGAAGCTTTCTTT CATYLQGNTEAFF
. TRBJ1-2 . TRBV28 TGTGCCAGCTCTAGACAGCTCGATAACTATGGCTACACCTTC CASSRQLDNYGYTF
. TRBJ2-7 . TRBV7-9 TGTGCCAGCAGCTTAGTCACATCGGACAAGATGGACTACGAGCAGTACTTC CASSLVTSDKMDYEQYF
. TRBJ2-7 . TRBV5-4 TGTGCCAGCAGCTTGGCCAAGGGGTCCAGCGAGCAGTACTTC CASSLAKGSSEQYF
. TRBJ2-1 . TRBV9 TGTGCCAGCAGCTTGTACAGCGGGTCCTACAATGAGCAGTTCTTC CASSLYSGSYNEQFF
. TRBJ2-3 . TRBV7-8 TGTGCCAGCAGCTTAGTTGGAGGAATTGTGGGGTTCCCAGATACGCAGTATTTT CASSLVGGIVGFPDTQYF
. TRBJ2-1 . TRBV6-1 TGTGCCAGCAGTGAACGGGTGGGAGCTTCCTACAATGAGCAGTTCTTC CASSERVGASYNEQFF
. TRBJ2-5 . TRBV7-9 TGTGCCAGCAGCCAGCTGGGGCGCCAAGAGACCCAGTACTTC CASSQLGRQETQYF
. TRBJ2-7 TRBD2 TRBV28 TGTGCCAGCAGCTTCGACCTAGCGGGAGATGCCTACGAGCAGTACTTC CASSFDLAGDAYEQYF
. TRBJ1-5 . TRBV19 TGTGCCAGTAGTATCCTACAGGACATTTATCTAAGCAATCAGCCCCAGCATTTT CASSILQDIYLSNQPQHF
. TRBJ2-3 . TRBV5-1 TGCGCCGGTGCGGACAGTCCCACAGATACGCAGTATTTT CAGADSPTDTQYF
. TRBJ2-5 TRBD2 TRBV5-1 TGCGCCAGCAGCCTGGGACTAGCGGCAGAGACCCAGTACTTC CASSLGLAAETQYF
once TRBJ1-2 . TRBV6-6 TGTGCCAGCAGTTACTCAGGAGGGAACTATGGCTACACCTTC CASSYSGGNYGYTF
. TRBJ2-5 . TRBV4-3 TGCGCCAGCAGCCAAGTACCTCTCTACTACGGGGAGACCCAGTACTTC CASSQVPLYYGETQYF
. TRBJ1-2 . TRBV5-6 TGTGCCAGCAGCCCGGGGAGAGGCGATGGCTACACCTTC CASSPGRGDGYTF
. TRBJ2-3 TRBD2 TRBV7-9 TGTGCCAGCAGCTTAGGGGGCGGGGGAAGCCACGATACGCAGTATTTT CASSLGGGGSHDTQYF
. TRBJ1-1 . TRBV6-1 TGTGCCAGCAGTGAGACAGGAGGCGACACTGAAGCTTTCTTT CASSETGGDTEAFF
. TRBJ2-1 TRBD2 TRBV4-3 TGCGCCAGCAGCCAAGAGCCAGGGCGGGAGGGCCTTTTCTACAATGAGCAGTTCTTC CASSQEPGREGLFYNEQFF
. TRBJ1-2 . TRBV7-6 TGTGCCAGCAGCTCAGCCGGGACAACAGTTGGCTACACCTTC CASSSAGTTVGYTF
. TRBJ2-3 TRBD2 TRBV7-3 TGTGCCAGCAGCTTAGCGGGAGCACAGTATTTT CASSLAGAQYF
. TRBJ2-2 . TRBV7-2 TGTGCCAGCAGCTTCGGAGGGCGTACGGGGAGAAGCTCCGGGGAGCTGTTTTTT CASSFGGRTGRSSGELFF
few TRBJ1-3 TRBD1 TRBV29-1 TGCAGCCTCAGGACAGGGGGAAACACCATATATTTT CSLRTGGNTIYF
. TRBJ2-4 . TRBV27 TGTGCCAGCAGTTTACCCCAAGCCAAAAACATTCAGTACTTC CASSLPQAKNIQYF
. TRBJ2-2 TRBD1 TRBV4-2 TGTGCCAGCAGCCAAGACGGGGGACAGGGGAACACCGGGGAGCTGTTTTTT CASSQDGGQGNTGELFF
. TRBJ2-7 TRBD1 TRBV6-1 TGTGCCAGCAGGCCCCTTGCCCAGGGGGTCGAGCAGTACTTC CASRPLAQGVEQYF
. TRBJ2-7 . TRBV5-6 TGTGCCAGCAGTCCATTCAGGGGACCCTACGAGCAGTACTTC CASSPFRGPYEQYF
. TRBJ2-1 TRBD2 TRBV5-6 TGTGCCAGCAGCTTGTTCGGTAGCGGGAACTACAATGAGCAGTTCTTC CASSLFGSGNYNEQFF
. TRBJ2-7 . TRBV5-1 TGCGCCAGCAGCTTTGGGGGGATGAACGAGCAGTACTTC CASSFGGMNEQYF
. TRBJ2-3 . TRBV13 TGTGCCAGCAGCTTAAGTGGCAAAGATACGCAGTATTTT CASSLSGKDTQYF
. TRBJ2-7 TRBD1 TRBV7-6 TGTGCCAGCAGCGCCCCGGACAGGGGTTTAAGGGAGCAGTACTTC CASSAPDRGLREQYF
. TRBJ1-1 . TRBV20-1 TGCAGTGCTAGGCGCACCGGGGGAGCTTTCTTT CSARRTGGAFF
. TRBJ2-7 . TRBV4-1 TGCGCCAGCAGCCAAACGACTAAAAGCTTCTACGAGCAGTACTTC CASSQTTKSFYEQYF
. TRBJ2-7 . TRBV4-2 TGTGCCAGCAGCCTTTCCTCTTTCGCAGTCTACGAGCAGTACTTC CASSLSSFAVYEQYF
once TRBJ2-1 . TRBV7-2 TGTGCCAGCAGCTCGTCCGAGGGGGTTGAGCAGTTCTTC CASSSSEGVEQFF
. TRBJ2-1 . TRBV9 TGTGCCAGCAGCGTAAGGAGCGGCTCCTACAATGAGCAGTTCTTC CASSVRSGSYNEQFF
. TRBJ2-7 . TRBV2 TGTGCCAGCTTGACAGCTGGCTATTACGAGCAGTACTTC CASLTAGYYEQYF
. TRBJ2-7 TRBD2 TRBV7-9 TGTGCCAGCAGCTTACTGGACTGGGGACTAGCACCTGCCTACGAGCAGTACTTC CASSLLDWGLAPAYEQYF
few TRBJ2-7 TRBD1 TRBV12-5 TGTGCTAGTGGTCACCGGGACAGGGACTACGAGCAGTACTTC CASGHRDRDYEQYF
. TRBJ2-1 TRBD2 TRBV29-1 TGCAGCGTTGCGGGACTAGCGGGGTACAATGAGCAGTTCTTC CSVAGLAGYNEQFF
. TRBJ2-5 . TRBV15 TGTGCCACCAGCAGAGACAGGATCCAAGAGACCCAGTACTTC CATSRDRIQETQYF
. TRBJ2-1 . TRBV13 TGTGCCAGCAACGAGGTTGGAGGGGTGAAGGGTGAGCAGTTCTTC CASNEVGGVKGEQFF
. TRBJ1-4 TRBD1 TRBV5-4 TGTGCCAGCAGCCCCCAGCCGGGACAGGGATGGACTAATGAAAAACTGTTTTTT CASSPQPGQGWTNEKLFF
once TRBJ2-4 . TRBV28 TGTGCCAGCAGTTTATGGAAGAGGGAGCCCCGGATAGCCAAAAACATTCAGTACTTC CASSLWKREPRIAKNIQYF
. TRBJ1-2 TRBD1 TRBV9 TGTGCCAGCAGCGCTTACGGGAGGGGGCAGAACTATGGCTACACCTTC CASSAYGRGQNYGYTF
. TRBJ2-3 TRBD1 TRBV7-3 TGTGCCAGCAGCCTCGACAGGGGTGGAGCAGATACGCAGTATTTT CASSLDRGGADTQYF
. TRBJ2-7 . TRBV28 TGTGCCAGCGTCGGCGGGCTTAGATCCTACGAGCAGTACTTC CASVGGLRSYEQYF
. TRBJ2-6 . TRBV7-3 TGTGCCAGCAGCTCGGACAGCTCTGGGGCCAACGTCCTGACTTTC CASSSDSSGANVLTF
. TRBJ1-1 . TRBV9 TGTGCCAGCAGCGATGTCCCTAGTGGCACTGAAGCTTTCTTT CASSDVPSGTEAFF
. TRBJ1-3 . TRBV6-6 TGTGCCAGCAGGGGGGCGGGCGGAAACACCATATATTTT CASRGAGGNTIYF